These 21 T cell receptor beta chains came from one sample sequenced in a study of chronic HIV infection and antiretroviral therapy. Using its own MiXCR run on the 5' RACE reads, TCRdb lists one record per CDR3 protein. The data show 40,000 to 60,000 distinct CDR3 sequences, 15% to 20% seen once. Input material: peripheral blood. These receptors were taken from an adult who had HIV and had not received antiretroviral therapy, or was an uninfected healthy control (not recorded which).

This clonotype was seen a few times. The chain uses TRBV11-2 and TRBJ1-6; maybe TRBD1 (5 bases). Germline V CDR1 and CDR2: SGHAT, FQNNGV. V was shortened by 6 bases and J by 0 bases, with 12 bases between the two germline ends. The CDR3 has 16 amino acids. The CDR3 sequence: CASRGLGGSYNSPLHF. As DNA, the CDR3 is TGTGCCAGCAGAGGACTTGGGGGCTCCTATAATTCACCCCTCCACTTT.

This clonotype was found a few times. This CDR3 reads CASSSPTTNEKLFF. The CDR3 DNA sequence: TGTGCCAGCAGTTCCCCGACAACTAATGAAAAACTGTTTTTT. This chain joins TRBV28 and TRBJ1-4; the D is unclear. Germline lookup yields CDR1 MDHEN and CDR2 SYDVKM. The CDR3 has 14 amino acids. V lost 4 bases and J lost 0, with 6 bases in between. Combining the CDR3 with reference TRBV28 and TRBJ1-4 gives the whole variable domain DVKVTQSSRYLVKRTGEKVFLECVQDMDHENMFWYRQDPGLGLRLIYFSYDVKMKEKGDIPEGYSVSREKKERFSLILESASTNQTSMYLCASSSPTTNEKLFFGSGTQLSVL.

This clonotype was picked up many times. The CDR3: CAISEPGLSTDTQYF. The CDR3 region has the DNA TGTGCCATCAGTGAGCCGGGACTTAGCACAGATACGCAGTATTTT. The chain has TRBV10-3 and TRBJ2-3; a weak D match, TRBD2 (6 bases). Trimming took 2 bases from V and 0 from J, leaving 9 bases between them. Germline V gene data show CDR1 as ENHRY and CDR2 as SYGVKD. The length of the CDR3 is 15 residues.

This chain links TRBV28 with TRBJ2-7; 11 nucleotides line up with TRBD2. The CDR3 is 14 residues long. CDR1 and CDR2 (germline): MDHEN, SYDVKM. After removal of 5 bases from V and 4 bases from J, the junction contained 4 bases not matched to a gene. CDR3 DNA: TGTGCCAGCAGTCGGACTAGCGGGCTTTACGAGCAGTACTTC. It is translated as CASSRTSGLYEQYF. Drawing the rest from reference TRBV28 and TRBJ2-7, the complete variable domain is DVKVTQSSRYLVKRTGEKVFLECVQDMDHENMFWYRQDPGLGLRLIYFSYDVKMKEKGDIPEGYSVSREKKERFSLILESASTNQTSMYLCASSRTSGLYEQYFGPGTRLTVT.

CDR3 loop: CAISESGNQPQHF. CDR3 nucleotides: TGTGCCATCAGTGAATCCGGGAACCAGCCCCAGCATTTT. The rearrangement uses TRBV10-3 and TRBJ1-5; D remains unclear. Deletions cut 3 bases from V and 7 bases from J, with 10 bases between. CDR3 length equals 13 residues. The V gene's germline CDR1 is ENHRY and CDR2 SYGVKD.

In its sample, this clonotype was seen a few times. J is TRBJ2-4 and V is TRBV7-2; possibly TRBD1 for D (6 bases). Germline-derived CDR1 and CDR2 are SGHTA and FQGNSA. Trimming pared 5 bases from V and 3 bases from J, leaving 14 bases between. The CDR3 is made up of 15 amino acids. The CDR3 spells CASSKIKGGKNIQYF. The CDR3 DNA reads TGTGCCAGCAGCAAAATCAAAGGGGGCAAAAACATTCAGTACTTC.

This clonotype was counted between two and nine times. The rearrangement uses TRBV7-3 and TRBJ1-1; no firm D call. CDR1 and CDR2 (germline): SGHTA, FQGTGA. Trimming left V 1 base short and J 2 bases short, with 5 bases between. CDR3 length: 13 residues. The CDR3 DNA reads TGTGCCAGCAGCTTAAATGTCAACACTGAAGCTTTCTTT. It is translated as CASSLNVNTEAFF.

The J gene is TRBJ2-6, the V gene TRBV29-1; possible D gene TRBD1, 6 bases. Per the germline V gene, CDR1 is SQVTM and CDR2 is ANQGSEA. CDR3 length: 12 amino acids. The CDR3 bases are TGCGGCCTGGGGGCCGGGGCCAACGTCCTGACTTTC. Translation: CGLGAGANVLTF.

In this sample, this clonotype turned up a few times. The J gene is TRBJ2-7, the V gene TRBV28; D gene unclear. Germline CDR1 and CDR2: MDHEN and SYDVKM. Trimming stripped 8 bases from V and 1 base from J, with 6 bases between. There are 11 residues in the CDR3. Written as DNA, the CDR3 is TGTGCCAGCTCCGAATCCTACGAGCAGTACTTC. It translates to CASSESYEQYF.

The chain is built from TRBV28 and TRBJ2-3; D could derive from TRBD1 or TRBD2 (6 bases each). This CDR3 region has 15 residues. The V and J ends lost 7 bases and 2 bases respectively, with 16 bases between them. Germline V gives CDR1 MDHEN, CDR2 SYDVKM. This CDR3 reads CASKEGGTSTDTQYF. The CDR3 DNA reads as TGTGCCAGCAAAGAGGGGGGTACCTCCACAGATACGCAGTATTTT.

The rearrangement links TRBV6-5 to TRBJ1-1; D call uncertain. The CDR3 contains 13 residues. Germline CDR1 MNHEY, CDR2 SVGAGI. V dropped 0 bases and J dropped 7 bases, with 9 bases sitting between them. The CDR3 nucleotides are TGTGCCAGCAGTTACTCGACGGCCGGTGAAGCTTTCTTT. Residues: CASSYSTAGEAFF.

The chain carries TRBV6-5 and TRBJ2-3; TRBD2 aligns across 10 bases. Germline CDR1 is MNHEY and CDR2 is SVGAGI. Trimming took 6 bases from V and 6 from J; bases not matched to a gene: 9. There are 15 residues in the CDR3. The CDR3 reads CASRSGSGRDDTQYF. In DNA form, the CDR3 reads TGTGCCAGCAGGTCCGGCAGCGGGAGGGACGATACGCAGTATTTT.

This chain uses TRBV10-3 with TRBJ2-7; 7 bases agree with TRBD2. The CDR3 is 12 amino acids. The ends lost 10 bases at V and 6 bases at J; junction bases unmatched: 9. The germline CDR1 and CDR2 sequences are ENHRY and SYGVKD. CDR3 protein: CASGLGSSEQYF. For the CDR3, the DNA is TGTGCCAGCGGACTAGGATCTTCCGAGCAGTACTTC.

This clonotype has only a few counts. The chain couples TRBV21-1 to TRBJ2-3; the DNA was not compared with TRBD2, the D call given in the table. TRBV21-1 is a pseudogene segment. CDR3 length equals 16 residues. The chain's CDR3 is CAEQHLTSGLTDTQYF. The CDR3 region has the DNA TGTGCCGAGCAGCATCTTACTAGCGGCCTCACAGATACGCAGTATTTT.

This rearrangement joins TRBV29-1 to TRBJ2-1; 7 bases align to TRBD2. The CDR3 extends over 14 amino acids. V was clipped by 6 bases and J by 4 bases; unmatched bases: 9. CDR1 and CDR2 from the germline V gene are SQVTM and ANQGSEA. DNA for the CDR3: TGCAGCGTCGACCAGCCTAGCGGTTACAATGAGCAGTTCTTC. This encodes CSVDQPSGYNEQFF.

This clonotype was recorded many times. The genes are TRBV7-2 and TRBJ2-1; D gene uncertain. The V end lost 2 bases, the J end lost 7 bases, and 12 bases lay between the germline ends. The CDR3 contains 14 residues. Germline V gene data show CDR1 as SGHTA and CDR2 as FQGNSA. Here the CDR3 DNA reads TGTGCCAGCAGCTTATTTTCGGAGAGGAATGAGCAGTTCTTC. Protein sequence: CASSLFSERNEQFF.

The CDR3 bases are TGTGCCAGCAGCCAGGAGAGGACAGATACGCAGTATTTT. Residues: CASSQERTDTQYF. V is TRBV4-2 and J is TRBJ2-3; D gene uncertain. The CDR3 has 13 amino acids. With 3 bases removed from V and 3 bases from J, the gap between germline ends came to 7 bases. Germline CDR1 reads LGHNA; CDR2 reads YNFKEQ.

This clonotype was seen a few times. This chain connects TRBV28 to TRBJ1-2; no reliable D call. The V end was cut by 2 bases, the J end by 4 bases, with 5 bases between. Germline lookup yields CDR1 MDHEN and CDR2 SYDVKM. The CDR3 length is 12 residues. CDR3 region: CASSLNLYGYTF. The CDR3 DNA reads TGTGCCAGCAGTTTAAATCTCTATGGCTACACCTTC.

The chain recombines TRBV29-1 with TRBJ2-1, with TRBD2 matching over 11 bases. V lost 4 bases and J lost 0; bases outside the gene matches: 8. CDR3 size: 17 residues. In germline, CDR1 is SQVTM, CDR2 ANQGSEA. The DNA for the CDR3 is TGCAGCGTTGCGGGAACTAGCGGGGGACTCTCCTACAATGAGCAGTTCTTC. The encoded protein is CSVAGTSGGLSYNEQFF.

This clonotype was seen a handful of times. The chain is built from TRBV28 and TRBJ2-5; 7 bases are shared with TRBD1. J lost 5 bases, V lost 6 bases, and 6 bases had no gene match. There are 13 residues in the CDR3. Germline V gene sequence: CDR1 MDHEN, CDR2 SYDVKM. CDR3: CASSPGTVETQYF. In nucleotides, the CDR3 is TGTGCCAGCAGCCCCGGGACAGTTGAGACCCAGTACTTC.

This clonotype was detected only once. This chain uses TRBV11-3 with TRBJ2-3; a possible D gene is TRBD1 (5 bases). The CDR3 totals 14 residues. From germline, CDR1 is SGHNT and CDR2 YENEEA. V was shortened by 1 base and J by 5 bases, with 10 bases between the two germline ends. The CDR3 protein is CASSLGPDRDTQYF. The CDR3 nucleotides are TGTGCCAGCAGCTTAGGGCCCGACAGAGATACGCAGTATTTT. Full variable domain (remainder filled in from reference TRBV11-3 and TRBJ2-3): EAGVVQSPRYKIIEKKQPVAFWCNPISGHNTLYWYLQNLGQGPELLIRYENEEAVDDSQLPKDRFSAERLKGVDSTLKIQPAELGDSAVYLCASSLGPDRDTQYFGPGTRLTVL.